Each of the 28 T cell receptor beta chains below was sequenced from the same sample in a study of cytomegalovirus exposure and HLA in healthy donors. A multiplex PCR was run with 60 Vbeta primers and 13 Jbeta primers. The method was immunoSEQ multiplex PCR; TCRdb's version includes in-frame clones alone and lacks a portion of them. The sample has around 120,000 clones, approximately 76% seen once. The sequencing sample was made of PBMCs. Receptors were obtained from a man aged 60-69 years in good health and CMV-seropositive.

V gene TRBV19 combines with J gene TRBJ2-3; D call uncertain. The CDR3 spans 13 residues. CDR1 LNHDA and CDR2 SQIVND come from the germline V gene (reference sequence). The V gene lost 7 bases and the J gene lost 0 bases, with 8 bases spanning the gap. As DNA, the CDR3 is TGTGCCAGTACGATGAGTAGCACAGATACGCAGTATTTT. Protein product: CASTMSSTDTQYF.

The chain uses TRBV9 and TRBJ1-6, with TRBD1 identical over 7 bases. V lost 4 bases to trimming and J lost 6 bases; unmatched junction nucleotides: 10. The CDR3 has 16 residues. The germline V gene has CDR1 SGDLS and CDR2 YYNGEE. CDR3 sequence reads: CASSPDPGQFNSPLHF. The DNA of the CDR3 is TGTGCCAGCAGCCCTGATCCGGGACAGTTTAATTCACCCCTCCACTTT. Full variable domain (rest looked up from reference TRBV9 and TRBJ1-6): DSGVTQTPKHLITATGQRVTLRCSPRSGDLSVYWYQQSLDQGLQFLIQYYNGEERAKGNILERFSAQQFPDLHSELNLSSLELGDSALYFCASSPDPGQFNSPLHFGNGTRLTVT.

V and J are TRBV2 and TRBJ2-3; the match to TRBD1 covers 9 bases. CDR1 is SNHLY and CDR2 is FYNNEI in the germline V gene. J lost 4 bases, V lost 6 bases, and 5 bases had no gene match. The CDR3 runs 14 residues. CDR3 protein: CASRADRGADTQYF. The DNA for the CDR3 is TGTGCCAGCAGAGCAGACAGGGGGGCAGATACGCAGTATTTT.

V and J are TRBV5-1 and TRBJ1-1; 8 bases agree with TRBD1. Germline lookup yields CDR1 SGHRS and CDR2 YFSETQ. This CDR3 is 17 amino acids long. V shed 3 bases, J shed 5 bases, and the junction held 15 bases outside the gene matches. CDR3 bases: TGCGCCAGCAGCTCCTCCGGGACAGGCATTTCGGGTACTGAAGCTTTCTTT. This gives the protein CASSSSGTGISGTEAFF.

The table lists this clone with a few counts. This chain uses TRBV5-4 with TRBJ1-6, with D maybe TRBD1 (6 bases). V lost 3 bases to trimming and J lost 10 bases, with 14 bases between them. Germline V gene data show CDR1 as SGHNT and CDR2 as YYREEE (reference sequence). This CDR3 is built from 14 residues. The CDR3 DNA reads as TGTGCCAGCAGCTCGGGGTACAGGGACTCACCCCTCCACTTT. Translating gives CASSSGYRDSPLHF. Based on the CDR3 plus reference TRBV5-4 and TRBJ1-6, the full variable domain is ETGVTQSPTHLIKTRGQQVTLRCSSQSGHNTVSWYQQALGQGPQFIFQYYREEENGRGNFPPRFSGLQFPNYSSELNVNALELDDSALYLCASSSGYRDSPLHFGNGTRLTVT.

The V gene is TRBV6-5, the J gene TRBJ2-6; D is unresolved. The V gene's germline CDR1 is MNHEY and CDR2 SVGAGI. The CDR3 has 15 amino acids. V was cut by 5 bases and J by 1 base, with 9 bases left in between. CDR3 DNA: TGTGCCAGCAGTCGGTCCAGGTCTGGGGCCAACGTCCTGACTTTC. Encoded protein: CASSRSRSGANVLTF.

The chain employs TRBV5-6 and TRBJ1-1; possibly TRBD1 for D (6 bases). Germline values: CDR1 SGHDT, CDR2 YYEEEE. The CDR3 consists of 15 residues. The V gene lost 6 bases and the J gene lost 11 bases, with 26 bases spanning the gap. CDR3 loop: CASTINLGAGARAFF. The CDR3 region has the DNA TGTGCCAGCACCATCAATCTTGGTGCGGGGGCGCGGGCTTTCTTT.

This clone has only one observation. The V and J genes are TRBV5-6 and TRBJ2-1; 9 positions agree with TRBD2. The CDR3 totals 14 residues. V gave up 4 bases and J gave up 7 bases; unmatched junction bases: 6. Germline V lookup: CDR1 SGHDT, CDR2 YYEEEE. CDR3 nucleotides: TGTGCCAGCAGCCCGGGCGGGGGGGCGAATGAGCAGTTCTTC. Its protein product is CASSPGGGANEQFF. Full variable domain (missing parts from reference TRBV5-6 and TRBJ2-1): DAGVTQSPTHLIKTRGQQVTLRCSPKSGHDTVSWYQQALGQGPQFIFQYYEEEERQRGNFPDRFSGHQFPNYSSELNVNALLLGDSALYLCASSPGGGANEQFFGPGTRLTVL.

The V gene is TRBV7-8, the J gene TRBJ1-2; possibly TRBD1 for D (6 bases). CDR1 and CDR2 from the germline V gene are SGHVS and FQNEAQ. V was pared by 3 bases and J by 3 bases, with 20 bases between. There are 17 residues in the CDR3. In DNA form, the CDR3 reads TGTGCCAGCAGCTTCGACAGGATATTCGAAAGCGACTATGGCTACACCTTC. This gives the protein CASSFDRIFESDYGYTF.

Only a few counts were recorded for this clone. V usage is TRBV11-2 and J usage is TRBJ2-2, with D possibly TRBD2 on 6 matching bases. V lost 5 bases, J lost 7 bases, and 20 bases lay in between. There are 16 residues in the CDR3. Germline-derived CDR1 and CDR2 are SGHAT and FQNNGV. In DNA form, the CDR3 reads TGTGCCAGCAGCGTCAGAAGAACTAGCTTAAGCGGGGAGCTGTTTTTT. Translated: CASSVRRTSLSGELFF. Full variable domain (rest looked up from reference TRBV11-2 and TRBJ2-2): EAGVAQSPRYKIIEKRQSVAFWCNPISGHATLYWYQQILGQGPKLLIQFQNNGVVDDSQLPKDRFSAERLKGVDSTLKIQPAKLEDSAVYLCASSVRRTSLSGELFFGEGSRLTVL.

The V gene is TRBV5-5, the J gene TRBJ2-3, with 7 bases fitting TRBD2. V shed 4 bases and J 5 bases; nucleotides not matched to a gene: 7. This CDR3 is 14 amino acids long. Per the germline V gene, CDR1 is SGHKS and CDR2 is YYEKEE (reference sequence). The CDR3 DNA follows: TGTGCCAGCAGCACCTTTGGCGGGGGAGATACGCAGTATTTT. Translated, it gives CASSTFGGGDTQYF.

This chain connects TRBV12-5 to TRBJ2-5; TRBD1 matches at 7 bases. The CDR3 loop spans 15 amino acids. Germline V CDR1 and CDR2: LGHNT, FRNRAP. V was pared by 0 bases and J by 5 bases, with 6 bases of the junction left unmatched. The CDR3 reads CASGLVLGGGETQYF. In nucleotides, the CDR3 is TGTGCTAGTGGTTTGGTACTAGGGGGCGGGGAGACCCAGTACTTC.

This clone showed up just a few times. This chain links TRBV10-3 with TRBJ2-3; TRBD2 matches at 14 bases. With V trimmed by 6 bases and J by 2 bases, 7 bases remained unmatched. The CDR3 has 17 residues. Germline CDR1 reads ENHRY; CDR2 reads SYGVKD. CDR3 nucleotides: TGTGCCATCAGGGAAGGGACTAGCGGGAGTTACACAGATACGCAGTATTTT. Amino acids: CAIREGTSGSYTDTQYF.

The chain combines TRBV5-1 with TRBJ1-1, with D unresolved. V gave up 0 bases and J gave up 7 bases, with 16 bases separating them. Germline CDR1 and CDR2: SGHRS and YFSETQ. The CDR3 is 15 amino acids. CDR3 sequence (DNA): TGCGCCAGCAGCTTGGATGGCGGAGTTATCGGTGAAGCTTTCTTT. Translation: CASSLDGGVIGEAFF.

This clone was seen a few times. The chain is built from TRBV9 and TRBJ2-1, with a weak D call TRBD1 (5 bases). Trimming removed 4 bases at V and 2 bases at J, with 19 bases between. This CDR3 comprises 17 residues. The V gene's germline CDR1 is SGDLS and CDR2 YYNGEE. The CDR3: CASSPGREQFTYNEQFF. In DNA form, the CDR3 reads TGTGCCAGCAGCCCCGGCAGGGAACAGTTTACCTACAATGAGCAGTTCTTC.

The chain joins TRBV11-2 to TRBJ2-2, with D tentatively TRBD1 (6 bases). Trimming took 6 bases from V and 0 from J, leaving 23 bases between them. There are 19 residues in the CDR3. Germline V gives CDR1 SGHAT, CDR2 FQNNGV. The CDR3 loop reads CASRPQTPGQPPNTGELFF. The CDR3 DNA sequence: TGTGCCAGCAGGCCGCAAACACCCGGACAGCCTCCGAACACCGGGGAGCTGTTTTTT.

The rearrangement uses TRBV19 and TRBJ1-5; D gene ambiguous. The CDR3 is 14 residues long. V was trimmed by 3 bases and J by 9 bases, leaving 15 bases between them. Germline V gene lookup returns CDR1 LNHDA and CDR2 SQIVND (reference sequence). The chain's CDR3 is CASSIGPPGWPQHF. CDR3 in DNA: TGTGCCAGTAGTATCGGACCCCCGGGATGGCCCCAGCATTTT.

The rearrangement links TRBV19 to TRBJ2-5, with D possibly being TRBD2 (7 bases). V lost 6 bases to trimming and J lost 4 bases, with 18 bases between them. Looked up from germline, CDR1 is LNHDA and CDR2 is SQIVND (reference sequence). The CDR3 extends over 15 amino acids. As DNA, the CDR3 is TGTGCCAGTAGAGTAGGACGGGGGGCGAGAGAGACCCAGTACTTC. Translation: CASRVGRGARETQYF. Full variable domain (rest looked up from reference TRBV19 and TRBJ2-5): DGGITQSPKYLFRKEGQNVTLSCEQNLNHDAMYWYRQDPGQGLRLIYYSQIVNDFQKGDIAEGYSVSREKKESFPLTVTSAQKNPTAFYLCASRVGRGARETQYFGPGTRLLVL.

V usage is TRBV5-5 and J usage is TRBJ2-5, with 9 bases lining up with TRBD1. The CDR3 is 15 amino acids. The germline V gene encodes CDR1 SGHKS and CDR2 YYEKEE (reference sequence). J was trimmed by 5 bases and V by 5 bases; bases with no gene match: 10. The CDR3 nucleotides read TGTGCCAGCAGTACCGGGACAGGGTTTGGGGAGACCCAGTACTTC. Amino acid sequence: CASSTGTGFGETQYF.

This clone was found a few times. DNA for the CDR3: TGTGCCAGCAGCCCGACAGGGGTCGGAAACACCATATATTTT. This codes for CASSPTGVGNTIYF. V is TRBV7-2 and J is TRBJ1-3; 8 nucleotides line up with TRBD1. From germline, CDR1 is SGHTA and CDR2 FQGNSA. With V trimmed by 5 bases and J by 4 bases, 4 bases remained unmatched. This CDR3 contains 14 residues.

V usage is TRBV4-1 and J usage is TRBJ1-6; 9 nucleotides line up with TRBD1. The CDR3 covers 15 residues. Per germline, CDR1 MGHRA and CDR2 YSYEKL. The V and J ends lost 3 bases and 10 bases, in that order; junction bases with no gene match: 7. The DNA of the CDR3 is TGCGCCAGCAGCCAGATCTCACAGGGGGCGTCACCCCTCCACTTT. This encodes CASSQISQGASPLHF.

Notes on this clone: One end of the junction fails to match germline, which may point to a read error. CDR3 in amino acids: CASSYKNSQYF. CDR3 nucleotides: TGTGCCAGCAGTTATAAAAACAGTCAGTACTTC. The chain combines TRBV6-5 with TRBJ2-4; D unresolved. The CDR3 runs to 11 residues. Looked up from germline, CDR1 is MNHEY and CDR2 is SVGAGI.

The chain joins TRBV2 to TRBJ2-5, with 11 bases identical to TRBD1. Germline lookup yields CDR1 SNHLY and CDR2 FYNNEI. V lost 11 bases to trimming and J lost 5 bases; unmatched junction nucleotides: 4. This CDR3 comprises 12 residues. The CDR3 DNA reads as TGTGCCGGCCGGGACAGGGGGGAGACCCAGTACTTC. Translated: CAGRDRGETQYF.

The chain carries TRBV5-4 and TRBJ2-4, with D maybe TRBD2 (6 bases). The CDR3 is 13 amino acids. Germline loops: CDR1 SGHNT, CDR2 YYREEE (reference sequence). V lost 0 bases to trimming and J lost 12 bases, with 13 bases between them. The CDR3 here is CASSLVGGDSQYF. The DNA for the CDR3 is TGTGCCAGCAGCTTGGTCGGGGGTGACAGTCAGTACTTC.

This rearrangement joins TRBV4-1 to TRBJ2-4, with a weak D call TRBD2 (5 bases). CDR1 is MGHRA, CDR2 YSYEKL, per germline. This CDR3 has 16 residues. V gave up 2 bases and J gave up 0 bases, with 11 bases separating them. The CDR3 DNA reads TGCGCCAGCAGCCAACCGACTACCGGAGCCAAAAACATTCAGTACTTC. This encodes CASSQPTTGAKNIQYF.

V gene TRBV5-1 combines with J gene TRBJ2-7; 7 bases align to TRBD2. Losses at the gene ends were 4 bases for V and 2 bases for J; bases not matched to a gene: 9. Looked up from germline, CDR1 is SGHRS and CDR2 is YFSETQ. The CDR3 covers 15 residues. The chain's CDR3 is CASSAGESVTYEQYF. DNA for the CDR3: TGCGCCAGCAGCGCGGGGGAGAGTGTGACCTACGAGCAGTACTTC. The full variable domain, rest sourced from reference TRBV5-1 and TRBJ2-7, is KAGVTQTPRYLIKTRGQQVTLSCSPISGHRSVSWYQQTPGQGLQFLFEYFSETQRNKGNFPGRFSGRQFSNSRSEMNVSTLELGDSALYLCASSAGESVTYEQYFGPGTRLTVT.

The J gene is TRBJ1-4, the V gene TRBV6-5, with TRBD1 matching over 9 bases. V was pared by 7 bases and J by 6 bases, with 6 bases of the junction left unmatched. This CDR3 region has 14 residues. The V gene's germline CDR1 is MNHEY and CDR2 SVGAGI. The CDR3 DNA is TGTGCCAGCAATAAGGGACAGGGTGATGAAAAACTGTTTTTT. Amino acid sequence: CASNKGQGDEKLFF.

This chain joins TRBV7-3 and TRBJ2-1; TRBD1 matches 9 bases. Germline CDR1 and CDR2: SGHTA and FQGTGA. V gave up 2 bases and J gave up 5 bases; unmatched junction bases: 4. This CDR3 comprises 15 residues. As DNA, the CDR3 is TGTGCCAGCAGCTTAGGAACAGGGGGCCACAATGAGCAGTTCTTC. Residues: CASSLGTGGHNEQFF. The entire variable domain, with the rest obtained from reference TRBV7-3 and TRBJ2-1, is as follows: GAGVSQTPSNKVTEKGKYVELRCDPISGHTALYWYRQSLGQGPEFLIYFQGTGAADDSGLPNDRFFAVRPEGSVSTLKIQRTERGDSAVYLCASSLGTGGHNEQFFGPGTRLTVL.